The text below deals with one TCR beta chain. These data belong to a study of shared clonotypes between healthy human individuals. Running of the assay took place at deep level. Method: immunoSEQ multiplex PCR; TCRdb's copy keeps in-frame clones and lacks some. This sample carries millions of clones, around 96% of them seen once, and the ten largest clones take about 1.1%. Naive-designated CD8 cells lacked CD45RO, were positively enriched for CCR7, and omitted terminally differentiated effector memory CD45RA+ cells. Trimming removed 6 bases at V and 3 bases at J, with 13 bases between. The CDR3 length is 14 residues. In germline, CDR1 is SGDLS, CDR2 YYNGEE.

The sequence was collected from a man aged 18 to 29 in good health. Material for sequencing was naive CD8+ T cells sorted from blood. The chain couples TRBV9 to TRBJ1-5; tentatively, D is TRBD1 (6 bases). This chain's CDR3 is CASNTGGPNQPQHF. CDR3 nucleotide sequence: TGTGCCAGCAACACCGGGGGCCCCAATCAGCCCCAGCATTTT.